This T cell receptor beta chain was identified in a study of identical twins. Study observations and caveats: Without tracking the same donors, conclusions rested on cross-sectional statistical analysis. For out-of-frame beta sequences, excess twin sharing was weaker.

Germline assignment: CDR1 SGHRS and CDR2 YFSETQ. This CDR3 has 15 residues. Using its own MiXCR run on the 5' RACE reads, TCRdb lists one record per CDR3 protein. The sample has about 490,000 distinct CDR3 sequences, approximately 14% seen once. This clonotype was picked up many times. Its specificity is not known. The junction departs from the called germline gene at one end, perhaps through a read error. The same sample was also used in a study of yellow fever vaccine responses in identical twins. That study adds: Twins' vaccine T cell responses reportedly seemed partly convergent and partly personalized.

The V call is TRBV5-1, the J call TRBJ2-1; 9 nucleotides align to TRBD2. The sample was CD4+ T cells sorted from blood. This TCR was recovered from a woman aged 18-29 years in good health. In DNA, the CDR3 is TGTGCCAGCAGCTTGACTAGCGGTTCCTACAATGAGCAGTTCTTC. It is translated as CASSLTSGSYNEQFF.